One sample yielded the 18 T cell receptor beta chains listed below, sequenced in a study of T cells after yellow fever vaccination (dated by TCRdb to between 2018 and 2020). Library creation used 5' RACE. Sequenced using an Illumina HiSeq 2500. TCRdb handled the public reads itself, with Q25 trimming in fastp and clone calling in MiXCR, and kept productive beta chains. Identical CDR3 proteins give one entry, which carries the most common genes and DNA. Counted in this sample were approximately 580,000 distinct CDR3 sequences; less than 20% of them appeared once. Of the sample, around 16% falls within the top ten clones. The treatment or condition label corresponds to: live attenuated yellow fever vaccine strain. Material: PBMCs, obtained 5 to 6 days after the first yellow fever vaccination. Receptors originate from a man in his late teens or twenties who received the YFV17D yellow fever vaccine.

In this sample, this clonotype turned up many times. The J gene is TRBJ2-5, the V gene TRBV3-1; D gene ambiguous. CDR1 is LGHDT and CDR2 is YNNKEL in the germline V gene (reference sequence). This CDR3 contains 13 residues. Between the trimmed V and J ends, which lost 4 bases and 5 bases, there was a span of 11 bases. The CDR3: CASSRVVAETQYF. The CDR3 bases are TGTGCCAGCAGCCGCGTAGTCGCGGAGACCCAGTACTTC.

About this clonotype: Relative to the germline gene, one junction end is altered; a read error may explain this. V is TRBV7-9 and J is TRBJ2-2, with D perhaps matching TRBD2 (5 bases). The CDR3 is 15 amino acids. The germline V gene has CDR1 SEHNR and CDR2 FQNEAQ (reference sequence). CDR3 loop: CASSLAHTATGELIF. CDR3 bases: TGTGCCAGCAGCTTAGCGCATACTGCGACCGGGGAGCTGATTTTT.

This clonotype was recorded a few times. V is TRBV5-1 and J is TRBJ1-1; maybe TRBD1 (6 bases). This CDR3 contains 13 residues. Germline-derived CDR1 and CDR2 are SGHRS and YFSETQ. The V and J ends lost 4 bases and 3 bases respectively, with 10 bases between them. This CDR3 is CASSLYRDTEAFF. CDR3 coding DNA: TGCGCCAGCAGCCTCTACAGGGACACTGAAGCTTTCTTT.

A few counts support this clonotype. CDR3 sequence: CASRETARAGELFF. As DNA, the CDR3 is TGCGCCAGCAGGGAGACCGCCCGGGCCGGGGAGCTGTTTTTT. V and J are TRBV5-1 and TRBJ2-2; no clear D gene. The CDR3 spans 14 residues. Between the trimmed V and J ends, which lost 5 bases and 6 bases, there was a span of 14 bases. Germline-derived CDR1 and CDR2 are SGHRS and YFSETQ.

This clonotype was observed a handful of times. The rearrangement joins TRBV13 to TRBJ2-3, with TRBD1 matching over 8 bases. CDR1 and CDR2 from the germline V gene are PRHDT and FYEKMQ (reference sequence). The CDR3 spans 14 residues. J was trimmed by 4 bases and V by 5 bases; bases with no gene match: 5. In DNA, the CDR3 is TGTGCCAGCAGCACGAGGACAGGGCCAGATACGCAGTATTTT. Its translation is CASSTRTGPDTQYF.

This chain connects TRBV7-2 to TRBJ2-5; D tentatively fits TRBD1 or TRBD2 (5 bases each). Trimming removed 3 bases from V and 6 bases from J, with 11 bases in between. The CDR3 is made up of 13 amino acids. Germline CDR1 and CDR2: SGHTA and FQGNSA. This CDR3 reads CASSFRGRQTQYF. The CDR3 nucleotides are TGTGCCAGCAGCTTCCGGGGACGGCAGACCCAGTACTTC.

This clonotype was counted ten times or more. The V gene is TRBV7-2, the J gene TRBJ2-6, with D perhaps TRBD2 (6 bases). The CDR3 consists of 17 residues. CDR1 SGHTA and CDR2 FQGNSA come from the germline V gene. V lost 1 base, J lost 6 bases, and 16 bases lay in between. The CDR3 region has the DNA TGTGCCAGCAGCTTAGGTGGGGACTGGGAAACGGCCAACGTCCTGACTTTC. Protein product: CASSLGGDWETANVLTF.

The sample holds a few counts of this clonotype. The gene calls are TRBV18 and TRBJ1-2; D remains unclear. V was trimmed by 5 bases and J by 4 bases, leaving 11 bases between them. This CDR3 comprises 13 residues. Germline values: CDR1 KGHSH, CDR2 LQKENI. Here the CDR3 reads CASSGPDSYGYTF. Written as DNA, the CDR3 is TGTGCCAGCTCAGGACCCGACTCCTATGGCTACACCTTC.

This chain uses TRBV13 with TRBJ2-4, with D possibly being TRBD1 or TRBD2 (5 bases each). The CDR3 sequence is 15 residues long. Trimming removed 5 bases at V and 0 bases at J, with 11 bases between. CDR1 is PRHDT, CDR2 FYEKMQ, per germline (reference sequence). CDR3 sequence: CASSPGTVAKNIQYF. The CDR3 nucleotides read TGTGCCAGCAGCCCGGGGACGGTAGCCAAAAACATTCAGTACTTC.

The chain uses TRBV28 and TRBJ1-4; D gene uncertain. CDR1 and CDR2 from the germline V gene are MDHEN and SYDVKM. The V end lost 1 base, the J end lost 10 bases, and 10 bases lay between the germline ends. This CDR3 spans 13 amino acids. In DNA form, the CDR3 reads TGTGCCAGCAGTTTATCCATCCAAGGAAAACTGTTTTTT. It translates to CASSLSIQGKLFF. Full variable domain (missing parts from reference TRBV28 and TRBJ1-4): DVKVTQSSRYLVKRTGEKVFLECVQDMDHENMFWYRQDPGLGLRLIYFSYDVKMKEKGDIPEGYSVSREKKERFSLILESASTNQTSMYLCASSLSIQGKLFFGSGTQLSVL.

This clonotype has more than one count but fewer than ten. V usage is TRBV4-2 and J usage is TRBJ2-7, with D perhaps matching TRBD2 (5 bases). Trimming took 0 bases from V and 0 from J, leaving 9 bases between them. Germline-derived CDR1 and CDR2 are LGHNA and YNFKEQ. The CDR3 consists of 15 residues. CDR3 sequence reads: CASSQEPGSSYEQYF. The DNA for the CDR3 is TGTGCCAGCAGCCAAGAACCGGGGTCCTCCTACGAGCAGTACTTC.

The chain couples TRBV4-1 to TRBJ1-5; maybe TRBD1 (5 bases). This CDR3 region has 17 residues. CDR1 and CDR2 from the germline V gene are MGHRA and YSYEKL. V was clipped by 1 base and J by 0 bases, with 13 bases between them. The CDR3 nucleotides read TGCGCCAGCAGCCAAGGAGCTGCAGGGCTTAGCAATCAGCCCCAGCATTTT. This codes for CASSQGAAGLSNQPQHF.

Notes on this clonotype: One end of the junction does not line up with germline, which may come from a read error. The V gene is TRBV12-3 or TRBV12-4, the J gene TRBJ2-3; D possibly corresponds to TRBD1 (6 bases). The CDR3 has 14 residues. CDR3 sequence reads: CASTLGGGTDTQYF. CDR3 bases: TGTGCCAGCACTTTAGGGGGTGGCACAGATACGCAGTATTTT.

This clonotype was picked up a small number of times. The CDR3 bases are TGTGCCAGCACCCCGGGACAGGGAGGCACCGGGGAGCTGTTTTTT. It is translated as CASTPGQGGTGELFF. V and J are TRBV7-9 and TRBJ2-2; 9 nucleotides line up with TRBD1. The CDR3 runs 15 residues. Looked up from germline, CDR1 is SEHNR and CDR2 is FQNEAQ (reference sequence). V shed 7 bases, J shed 4 bases, and the junction held 7 bases outside the gene matches.

This clonotype occurred a few times. This rearrangement joins TRBV6-5 to TRBJ2-1, with TRBD2 matching over 9 bases. The CDR3 is made up of 17 amino acids. CDR1 is MNHEY and CDR2 is SVGAGI in the germline V gene. With V trimmed by 0 bases and J by 2 bases, 5 bases remained unmatched. Here the CDR3 reads CASSYSPSGGPYNEQFF. The CDR3 nucleotides are TGTGCCAGCAGTTACTCGCCCAGCGGGGGGCCCTACAATGAGCAGTTCTTC.

The V call is TRBV5-8, the J call TRBJ2-1; TRBD2 matches at 11 bases. Trimming took 2 bases from V and 7 from J; bases not matched to a gene: 2. This CDR3 comprises 14 residues. CDR1 and CDR2 (germline): SGHTS, YDEGEE. CDR3 sequence (DNA): TGTGCCAGCAGCTTTACTAGCGGGGGAAATGAGCAGTTCTTC. The encoded protein is CASSFTSGGNEQFF.

The rearrangement uses TRBV11-2 and TRBJ1-2, with a tentative D call TRBD1 (6 bases). Deletions cut 2 bases from V and 2 bases from J, with 9 bases between. The CDR3 spans 14 residues. Germline-derived CDR1 and CDR2 are SGHAT and FQNNGV. CDR3 in amino acids: CASSLPGENYGYTF. The CDR3 DNA sequence: TGTGCCAGCAGCTTACCAGGGGAAAACTATGGCTACACCTTC. The entire variable domain, with the rest obtained from reference TRBV11-2 and TRBJ1-2, is as follows: EAGVAQSPRYKIIEKRQSVAFWCNPISGHATLYWYQQILGQGPKLLIQFQNNGVVDDSQLPKDRFSAERLKGVDSTLKIQPAKLEDSAVYLCASSLPGENYGYTFGSGTRLTVV.

This clonotype occurred a few times. The V gene is TRBV5-5, the J gene TRBJ1-1, with D possibly matching TRBD1 (6 bases). From germline, CDR1 is SGHKS and CDR2 YYEKEE (reference sequence). The CDR3 runs 14 residues. Trimming shortened V by 1 base and J by 5 bases, and 12 bases separated the two germline ends. The CDR3 DNA follows: TGTGCCAGCAGCTTGTGGGGGGCGGGGACTGAAGCTTTCTTT. Residues: CASSLWGAGTEAFF.